The 21 T cell receptor beta chains below all came from one sample that was sequenced in a study of T cell responses to AZD1222 COVID-19 vaccine. Method: immunoSEQ multiplex PCR; TCRdb's copy keeps in-frame clones and lacks some. The repertoire holds 110,000 to 150,000 clones, with 85% to 95% as singletons. This specimen consisted of peripheral blood, obtained on day 0 of AZD1222 vaccination. The receptor source for this set is an adult in good health.

The chain uses TRBV7-2 and TRBJ1-4, with TRBD1 matching 9 bases. The germline V gene encodes CDR1 SGHTA and CDR2 FQGNSA. The CDR3 covers 14 residues. The V gene end was trimmed by 5 bases and the J gene end by 8 bases; junction bases not matched to a gene: 6. The CDR3 nucleotides read TGTGCCAGCAGCATACAGGGGGCTGAAGAAAAACTGTTTTTT. Its translation: CASSIQGAEEKLFF. Complete variable domain (other parts from reference TRBV7-2 and TRBJ1-4): GAGVSQSPSNKVTEKGKDVELRCDPISGHTALYWYRQSLGQGLEFLIYFQGNSAPDKSGLPSDRFSAERTGGSVSTLTIQRTQQEDSAVYLCASSIQGAEEKLFFGSGTQLSVL.

The rearrangement links TRBV7-3 to TRBJ2-2, with TRBD1 matching 9 bases. The CDR3 sequence is 15 residues long. Germline V gene data show CDR1 as SGHTA and CDR2 as FQGTGA. Losses at the gene ends were 0 bases for V and 4 bases for J; bases not matched to a gene: 0. The CDR3 bases are TGTGCCAGCAGCTTAACGGGACAGGGCACCGGGGAGCTGTTTTTT. Translation: CASSLTGQGTGELFF.

CDR3: CASSWDGNGYTF. CDR3 coding DNA: TGTGCCAGCAGCTGGGACGGGAATGGCTACACCTTC. This chain links TRBV5-4 with TRBJ1-2; tentative D call: TRBD1 (5 bases). Germline V gene sequence: CDR1 SGHNT, CDR2 YYREEE (reference sequence). V gave up 3 bases and J gave up 6 bases, with 9 bases separating them. This CDR3 is built from 12 residues.

The chain is built from TRBV6-5 and TRBJ2-1, with D perhaps TRBD1 (7 bases). The germline V gene encodes CDR1 MNHEY and CDR2 SVGAGI. CDR3 size: 12 residues. The germline V and J ends were trimmed by 6 bases and 11 bases, with 14 bases remaining between them. The CDR3 DNA sequence: TGTGCCAGCAGCCAGGGGGGAAACAAGCAGTTCTTC. This codes for CASSQGGNKQFF.

The genes are TRBV10-3 and TRBJ1-2; the match to TRBD1 covers 8 bases. The J segment lost 4 bases and the V segment lost 10 bases, leaving 8 bases of the junction unmatched. The germline CDR1 and CDR2 sequences are ENHRY and SYGVKD. CDR3 size: 13 residues. The CDR3 coding sequence is TGTGCCACCGGACAGGGAAGGGTCTATGGCTACACCTTC. Translated: CATGQGRVYGYTF.

The V and J genes are TRBV30 and TRBJ1-2; D is possibly TRBD1 (5 bases). CDR1 and CDR2 from the germline V gene are GTSNPN and SVGIG (reference sequence). The CDR3 has 15 residues. V lost 2 bases to trimming and J lost 3 bases, with 16 bases between them. The CDR3 nucleotides are TGTGCCTGGAGTCTATATGACAGACGCTACTATGGCTACACCTTC. Amino acids: CAWSLYDRRYYGYTF.

This chain links TRBV19 with TRBJ1-4, with 7 bases fitting TRBD1. Germline V gives CDR1 LNHDA, CDR2 SQIVND (reference sequence). The CDR3 runs 16 residues. Trimming cost V 5 bases and J 5 bases; bases outside gene matches: 11. The chain's CDR3 is CASSSTGPRGNEKLFF. CDR3 nucleotide sequence: TGTGCCAGTAGTTCGACAGGGCCAAGGGGGAATGAAAAACTGTTTTTT.

The chain employs TRBV6-5 and TRBJ2-7; TRBD1 aligns across 9 bases. The CDR3 consists of 14 residues. The ends lost 2 bases at V and 5 bases at J; junction bases unmatched: 4. Germline V lookup: CDR1 MNHEY, CDR2 SVGAGI. The CDR3, as DNA: TGTGCCAGCAGTTACGGGACAGGGTTAAACGAGCAGTACTTC. Its protein product is CASSYGTGLNEQYF.

The V call is TRBV20-1, the J call TRBJ1-1, with no clear D. The germline gives CDR1 DFQATT, CDR2 SNEGSKA (reference sequence). The CDR3 sequence is 11 residues long. V was clipped by 6 bases and J by 0 bases, with 5 bases between them. The CDR3 DNA sequence: TGCAGTGCCCCACTGAACACTGAAGCTTTCTTT. This encodes CSAPLNTEAFF.

The chain joins TRBV4-2 to TRBJ2-1; D not certain. Looked up from germline, CDR1 is LGHNA and CDR2 is YNFKEQ. V was pared by 7 bases and J by 2 bases, with 15 bases between. The CDR3 spans 15 residues. CDR3 coding DNA: TGTGCCAGCACCCACCTGGGCGAAACCTACAATGAGCAGTTCTTC. The encoded protein is CASTHLGETYNEQFF.

The V and J genes are TRBV7-9 and TRBJ1-1; 9 nucleotides match TRBD1. The CDR3 is made up of 15 amino acids. Germline loops: CDR1 SEHNR, CDR2 FQNEAQ (reference sequence). The V gene end was trimmed by 4 bases and the J gene end by 5 bases; junction bases not matched to a gene: 8. The DNA of the CDR3 is TGTGCCAGCAGCTCCCCACAGGGGGCATGGACTGAAGCTTTCTTT. Translation: CASSSPQGAWTEAFF.

V gene TRBV3-1 (or the pseudogene TRBV3-2) combines with J gene TRBJ1-2, with a weak D call TRBD1 (5 bases). Germline V gives CDR1 LGHDT, CDR2 YNNKEL (reference sequence). CDR3 length: 13 residues. Trimming shortened V by 4 bases and J by 5 bases, and 11 bases separated the two germline ends. The CDR3 DNA reads TGTGCCAGCAGCCCCCAGGGTGGGTATGGCTACACCTTC. This translates into CASSPQGGYGYTF.

This chain links TRBV10-3 with TRBJ2-7; 9 bases match TRBD2. CDR3 length equals 15 residues. Germline V gene data show CDR1 as ENHRY and CDR2 as SYGVKD. With V trimmed by 1 base and J by 6 bases, 7 bases remained unmatched. The CDR3 reads CAISEYSRGGLEQYF. The CDR3 coding sequence is TGTGCCATCAGTGAGTACTCGCGGGGGGGTCTCGAGCAGTACTTC.

CDR3 nucleotides: TGCGCCAGCAGCCAAGTTGTTTTGGCACAGCGGAGCTTCACAGATACGCAGTATTTT. It codes for CASSQVVLAQRSFTDTQYF. V usage is TRBV4-3 and J usage is TRBJ2-3, with D perhaps matching TRBD2 (5 bases). The CDR3 is 19 residues long. The germline V and J ends were trimmed by 1 base and 2 bases, with 22 bases remaining between them. Per the germline V gene, CDR1 is LGHNA and CDR2 is YSLEER.

The rearrangement links TRBV5-6 to TRBJ1-1; D is ambiguous. This CDR3 region has 12 residues. Looked up from germline, CDR1 is SGHDT and CDR2 is YYEEEE. V was cut by 5 bases and J by 0 bases, with 5 bases left in between. This chain's CDR3 is CASRAVNTEAFF. The CDR3 DNA reads TGTGCCAGCAGAGCAGTGAACACTGAAGCTTTCTTT.

The chain couples TRBV5-1 to TRBJ1-1; TRBD1 is a possible D gene (6 bases). Germline V CDR1 and CDR2: SGHRS, YFSETQ. V lost 3 bases, J lost 4 bases, and 13 bases lay in between. This CDR3 is built from 14 residues. DNA of the CDR3: TGCGCCAGCAGCTATCAGGGGCAGTTCACTGAAGCTTTCTTT. Translated: CASSYQGQFTEAFF.

The chain carries TRBV30 and TRBJ2-3, with D possibly being TRBD1 (6 bases). Germline CDR1 GTSNPN, CDR2 SVGIG (reference sequence). The CDR3 extends over 15 amino acids. With 0 bases removed from V and 4 bases from J, the gap between germline ends came to 14 bases. CDR3 loop: CAWSVGLSGADTQYF. The CDR3 DNA reads TGTGCCTGGAGTGTAGGTCTCTCAGGGGCAGATACGCAGTATTTT.

V and J are TRBV19 and TRBJ2-1; possible D gene TRBD1, 5 bases. The V end lost 6 bases, the J end lost 0 bases, and 15 bases lay between the germline ends. The CDR3 runs to 16 residues. The germline V gene has CDR1 LNHDA and CDR2 SQIVND (reference sequence). CDR3 sequence (DNA): TGTGCCAGTAGCTCCACCGACAGCCTCTCCTACAATGAGCAGTTCTTC. Translated, it gives CASSSTDSLSYNEQFF.

In nucleotides, the CDR3 is TGTGCCAGCAGTCCCGGGACAGGGAAGTACGAGCAGTACTTC. Protein product: CASSPGTGKYEQYF. The rearrangement joins TRBV6-5 to TRBJ2-7; TRBD1 matches 9 bases. The CDR3 has 14 residues. Losses at the gene ends were 5 bases for V and 4 bases for J; bases not matched to a gene: 6. CDR1 MNHEY and CDR2 SVGAGI come from the germline V gene.

The gene calls are TRBV9 and TRBJ1-4, with D perhaps TRBD1 (5 bases). Germline V gene sequence: CDR1 SGDLS, CDR2 YYNGEE. V was trimmed by 3 bases and J by 5 bases, leaving 5 bases between them. The CDR3 spans 12 residues. For the CDR3, the DNA is TGTGCCAGCAGCGGGGGGAATGAAAAACTGTTTTTT. Translated: CASSGGNEKLFF.

This clone was counted a few times. V is TRBV27 and J is TRBJ1-5, with TRBD1 matching over 7 bases. The germline V gene encodes CDR1 MNHEY and CDR2 SMNVEV (reference sequence). V lost 5 bases to trimming and J lost 6 bases; unmatched junction nucleotides: 7. The CDR3 sequence is 14 residues long. DNA for the CDR3: TGTGCCAGCAGTAGACAGGGTGGTGCTCAGCCCCAGCATTTT. It codes for CASSRQGGAQPQHF.